The 27 T cell receptor beta chains below come from one sample, sequenced in a study of cytomegalovirus exposure and HLA in healthy donors. PCR was performed using 60 Vbeta and 13 Jbeta primers. The method was immunoSEQ multiplex PCR; TCRdb's version includes in-frame clones alone and lacks a portion of them. The sample lists about 55,000 clones, around four fifths occurring once. Sequenced material: PBMCs. The receptors originated from a man aged 25 to 40 in good health and CMV-seronegative.

The CDR3 DNA is TGCAGCGTTGAAGAGCTTACTAGCGGGAGATTCGAGCAGTACTTC. Amino acids: CSVEELTSGRFEQYF. V gene TRBV29-1 combines with J gene TRBJ2-7, with 11 nucleotides matching TRBD2. J lost 6 bases, V lost 0 bases, and 7 bases had no gene match. This CDR3 is built from 15 residues. Per the germline V gene, CDR1 is SQVTM and CDR2 is ANQGSEA.

The gene calls are TRBV30 and TRBJ2-7; the D is unclear. This CDR3 has 11 amino acids. Per the germline V gene, CDR1 is GTSNPN and CDR2 is SVGIG (reference sequence). Trimming removed 2 bases at V and 3 bases at J, with 5 bases between. For the CDR3, the DNA is TGTGCCTGGAGTAGAGGCTACGAGCAGTACTTC. This sequence encodes CAWSRGYEQYF.

This clone has a single count. The chain carries TRBV19 and TRBJ1-2; D gene unclear. Germline assignment: CDR1 LNHDA and CDR2 SQIVND (reference sequence). Trimming took off 6 bases at V and 8 bases at J, with 28 bases between the two ends. This CDR3 region has 17 residues. The CDR3 reads CASSRETRPEDTEGYTF. In nucleotides, the CDR3 is TGTGCCAGTAGCAGAGAGACTCGGCCCGAGGATACGGAGGGCTACACCTTC.

The CDR3 sequence is CASSLNTGATNQPQHF. In DNA form, the CDR3 reads TGTGCCAGCAGTTTAAATACAGGGGCAACCAATCAGCCCCAGCATTTT. The chain is built from TRBV28 and TRBJ1-5; 7 positions agree with TRBD1. This CDR3 comprises 16 residues. V gave up 2 bases and J gave up 3 bases; unmatched junction bases: 7. The germline CDR1 and CDR2 sequences are MDHEN and SYDVKM.

The rearrangement joins TRBV19 to TRBJ1-2, with D possibly TRBD1 on 6 matching bases. CDR3 length: 15 residues. Germline loops: CDR1 LNHDA, CDR2 SQIVND (reference sequence). The V and J ends lost 6 bases and 4 bases respectively, with 18 bases between them. The CDR3 spells CASRPAGTKTYGYTF. Here the CDR3 DNA reads TGTGCCAGTAGGCCTGCCGGGACAAAGACCTATGGCTACACCTTC.

The V and J genes are TRBV19 and TRBJ1-5, with D possibly matching TRBD1 (6 bases). The CDR3 is 14 residues long. Germline assignment: CDR1 LNHDA and CDR2 SQIVND (reference sequence). Between the trimmed V and J ends, which lost 5 bases and 1 base, there was a span of 9 bases. The CDR3 region is CASSSGESNQPQHF. CDR3 nucleotide sequence: TGTGCCAGTAGTTCAGGGGAAAGCAATCAGCCCCAGCATTTT.

Comments on this clone: The sample contains more than one DNA sequence encoding this CDR3. The chain uses TRBV28 and TRBJ1-2; D may be TRBD1 (5 bases). There are 15 residues in the CDR3. Germline-derived CDR1 and CDR2 are MDHEN and SYDVKM. The V and J ends lost 5 bases and 4 bases respectively, with 17 bases between them. The CDR3 DNA reads as TGTGCCAGCAGTCTGCAGGGCTTCGGTTCCTATGGCTACACCTTC. It translates to CASSLQGFGSYGYTF.

J is TRBJ1-2 and V is TRBV7-2; D remains unclear. This CDR3 is built from 16 residues. The ends were cut back, 0 bases at V and 0 bases at J, with 11 bases in the middle. Germline V gene lookup returns CDR1 SGHTA and CDR2 FQGNSA. The CDR3 sequence is CASSLAASGPNYGYTF. The CDR3 bases are TGTGCCAGCAGCTTAGCAGCCAGCGGACCTAACTATGGCTACACCTTC.

This clone was detected once. At one end, the junction sequence differs from germline, possibly due to a read error. V is TRBV6-1 and J is TRBJ1-4; tentatively, D is TRBD1 (6 bases). The germline CDR1 and CDR2 sequences are MNHNS and SASEGT. CDR3 length equals 14 residues. This CDR3 reads CASSRDRRNEELFF. The CDR3, as DNA: TGTGCCAGCAGTCGAGACAGGAGAAATGAAGAACTGTTTTTT.

The chain uses TRBV5-1 and TRBJ1-2; 8 bases are a match to TRBD1. The CDR3 runs to 15 residues. Trimming took 4 bases from V and 4 from J; bases not matched to a gene: 9. Germline CDR1 SGHRS, CDR2 YFSETQ. This CDR3 is CASSEQGQGSYGYTF. CDR3 sequence (DNA): TGCGCCAGCAGCGAACAAGGACAGGGCTCCTATGGCTACACCTTC.

The V and J genes are TRBV5-4 and TRBJ2-2, with D tentatively TRBD1 (5 bases). Germline V lookup: CDR1 SGHNT, CDR2 YYREEE (reference sequence). V was shortened by 4 bases and J by 1 base, with 14 bases between the two germline ends. The length of the CDR3 is 16 residues. CDR3 in DNA: TGTGCCAGCAGCGGTAGACAGTTACTGAACACCGGGGAGCTGTTTTTT. Translation gives CASSGRQLLNTGELFF. Using reference TRBV5-4 and TRBJ2-2 for the parts outside the CDR3, the full variable domain is ETGVTQSPTHLIKTRGQQVTLRCSSQSGHNTVSWYQQALGQGPQFIFQYYREEENGRGNFPPRFSGLQFPNYSSELNVNALELDDSALYLCASSGRQLLNTGELFFGEGSRLTVL.

The rearrangement links TRBV4-3 to TRBJ2-7; TRBD1 agrees at 12 bases. Germline V gene lookup returns CDR1 LGHNA and CDR2 YSLEER. The junction had 5 bases not matched to a gene; V was cut back by 3 bases and J by 2 bases. The CDR3 runs 16 residues. The CDR3 region has the DNA TGCGCCAGCAGCCAGGCCGGGACAGGGGGCACCTACGAGCAGTACTTC. This sequence encodes CASSQAGTGGTYEQYF.

This rearrangement joins TRBV18 to TRBJ1-1, with no clear D. The V and J ends lost 6 bases and 0 bases respectively, with 11 bases between them. The germline CDR1 and CDR2 sequences are KGHSH and LQKENI. This CDR3 spans 14 amino acids. DNA of the CDR3: TGTGCCAGCTCGACCAACGGGTTGAACACTGAAGCTTTCTTT. This translates into CASSTNGLNTEAFF.

This clone was counted a few times. The chain employs TRBV5-4 and TRBJ2-2; TRBD1 matches 8 bases. The CDR3 extends over 18 amino acids. Germline values: CDR1 SGHNT, CDR2 YYREEE (reference sequence). With V trimmed by 0 bases and J by 0 bases, 7 bases remained unmatched. The CDR3 region is CASSLARTGYANTGELFF. The CDR3 coding sequence is TGTGCCAGCAGCTTGGCCCGGACAGGGTACGCGAACACCGGGGAGCTGTTTTTT.

The chain joins TRBV7-9 to TRBJ2-4; 11 nucleotides line up with TRBD2. Looked up from germline, CDR1 is SEHNR and CDR2 is FQNEAQ (reference sequence). This CDR3 is built from 19 residues. Losses at the gene ends were 4 bases for V and 0 bases for J; bases not matched to a gene: 11. CDR3 loop: CASSWMPSGRYLAKNIQYF. The CDR3 DNA reads TGTGCCAGCAGCTGGATGCCTAGCGGGAGGTATCTAGCCAAAAACATTCAGTACTTC.

The rearrangement links TRBV5-1 to TRBJ1-6; 8 nucleotides agree with TRBD1. J gave up 9 bases and V 2 bases, and 4 bases lay outside the gene matches. Per the germline V gene, CDR1 is SGHRS and CDR2 is YFSETQ. The CDR3 is 14 amino acids. CDR3 sequence: CASSFGQGGSPLHF. CDR3 DNA sequence: TGCGCCAGCAGCTTCGGACAGGGAGGTTCACCCCTCCACTTT.

The chain links TRBV28 to TRBJ2-3; tentatively, D is TRBD2 (5 bases). CDR1 is MDHEN, CDR2 SYDVKM, per germline. The CDR3 covers 14 residues. The V gene lost 7 bases and the J gene lost 2 bases, with 13 bases spanning the gap. This CDR3 is CASTSSGNTDTQYF. For the CDR3, the DNA is TGTGCCAGCACCTCGAGCGGCAACACAGATACGCAGTATTTT.

The chain employs TRBV7-2 and TRBJ2-1; 7 bases map to TRBD2. Looked up from germline, CDR1 is SGHTA and CDR2 is FQGNSA. The J segment lost 1 base and the V segment lost 0 bases, leaving 3 bases of the junction unmatched. CDR3 length: 16 amino acids. CDR3 in DNA: TGTGCCAGCAGCTTAGCGGGAGGGATATCCTACAATGAGCAGTTCTTC. This codes for CASSLAGGISYNEQFF.

Details on this clone: The DNA is omitted, as the CDR3 cannot be located on it reliably, and the CDR3 follows TCRdb's listing. Additional DNA sequences in this sample encode the identical CDR3. J is TRBJ2-7 and V is TRBV6-5; the D segment call TRBD2 is taken from the table without a DNA check. With termini counted, the CDR3 has 11 amino acids. From germline, CDR1 is MNHEY and CDR2 SVGAGI. The CDR3 region is CASSTSYEQYF.

The rearrangement joins TRBV4-2 to TRBJ1-3; possible D gene TRBD1, 5 bases. CDR1 is LGHNA, CDR2 YNFKEQ, per germline. Trimming took off 6 bases at V and 0 bases at J, with 12 bases between the two ends. This CDR3 spans 15 amino acids. CDR3 amino acids: CASSLDSSSGNTIYF. The CDR3 DNA reads as TGTGCCAGCAGTTTAGACAGTAGCTCTGGAAACACCATATATTTT.

Notes on this clone: The junction does not match germline at one end; this may be a read error. The chain is built from TRBV7-2 and TRBJ1-6; D uncertain. Germline assignment: CDR1 SGHTA and CDR2 FQGNSA. The CDR3 is 16 residues long. In DNA form, the CDR3 reads TGTGCCAGCAGCTTACCGGGGTCGTCCTCTAATTCACCCCTCCACTTT. Amino acids: CASSLPGSSSNSPLHF.

The chain employs TRBV30 and TRBJ1-2; TRBD1 agrees at 9 bases. The CDR3 runs to 17 residues. The germline CDR1 and CDR2 sequences are GTSNPN and SVGIG (reference sequence). The trim removed 1 base at V and 9 bases at J, leaving 18 bases unmatched. CDR3 sequence reads: CAWSAVPGQGKWDSYTF. The DNA of the CDR3 is TGTGCCTGGAGTGCCGTCCCGGGACAGGGAAAGTGGGATAGCTACACCTTC.

The genes are TRBV30 and TRBJ2-2; possible D gene TRBD2, 5 bases. The CDR3 runs 15 residues. V lost 0 bases and J 5 bases, leaving 13 bases between the germline ends. Germline values: CDR1 GTSNPN, CDR2 SVGIG (reference sequence). The CDR3 coding sequence is TGTGCCTGGAGTGTAAAAGGGAGAGGTACCGGGGAGCTGTTTTTT. Protein product: CAWSVKGRGTGELFF.

This rearrangement joins TRBV7-9 to TRBJ2-5, with D possibly TRBD1 on 7 matching bases. Per germline, CDR1 SEHNR and CDR2 FQNEAQ (reference sequence). The V and J ends lost 2 bases and 1 base respectively, with 23 bases between them. CDR3 length equals 19 residues. As DNA, the CDR3 is TGTGCCAGCAGCTTAATTGCAAGAAAACTAGCAGGGGGCCAAGAGACCCAGTACTTC. Translating gives CASSLIARKLAGGQETQYF.

This rearrangement joins TRBV30 to TRBJ2-1; TRBD2 might be the D (6 bases). This CDR3 contains 15 residues. Trimming took off 0 bases at V and 3 bases at J, with 12 bases between the two ends. Germline loops: CDR1 GTSNPN, CDR2 SVGIG (reference sequence). The CDR3 sequence: CAWSVGQGGYNEQFF. Written as DNA, the CDR3 is TGTGCCTGGAGTGTAGGTCAGGGAGGCTACAATGAGCAGTTCTTC.

The chain couples TRBV7-2 to TRBJ2-1; 12 bases are shared with TRBD2. Germline CDR1 SGHTA, CDR2 FQGNSA. This CDR3 has 16 amino acids. Trimming removed 5 bases from V and 1 base from J; junction bases left unmatched: 3. CDR3 residues: CASSRTSGISYNEQFF. CDR3 coding DNA: TGTGCCAGCAGCCGGACTAGCGGGATTTCCTACAATGAGCAGTTCTTC.

The chain combines TRBV29-1 with TRBJ1-5; D is possibly TRBD1 (6 bases). This CDR3 spans 15 amino acids. The germline V and J ends were trimmed by 7 bases and 0 bases, with 16 bases remaining between them. Germline values: CDR1 SQVTM, CDR2 ANQGSEA. CDR3 in amino acids: CSAGGGSFSNQPQHF. The CDR3 nucleotides read TGCAGCGCCGGGGGGGGCAGCTTTAGCAATCAGCCCCAGCATTTT.